This T cell receptor (beta chain) comes out of a study of cytomegalovirus exposure and HLA in healthy donors. The study's findings and limits: HLA allele associations emerged for under 20,000 TCR beta sequences in a later analysis, at 0.05 false discovery rate. CMV antigen specificity of a few CMV-associated chains was confirmed in vitro. The study put 150 to 200 TCR beta chains on its list as cytomegalovirus-associated.

V lost 5 bases to trimming and J lost 3 bases; unmatched junction nucleotides: 5. Germline V lookup: CDR1 SGHVS, CDR2 FNYEAQ. The CDR3 is 15 residues long. For this clone: Antigen: not known.

PCR primers comprised 60 Vbeta and 13 Jbeta primers. The data were produced by immunoSEQ multiplex PCR, yet TCRdb's version contains in-frame clones alone and is incomplete. The sample includes over 150,000 clones, 60% to 80% seen only once; the top ten take 4.9%. The chain couples TRBV7-6 to TRBJ2-2, with 8 bases aligning to TRBD1. The sequencing input was PBMCs. The TCR comes from a male donor in good health and CMV-seronegative. Here the CDR3 reads CASSPRGQDTGELFF. CDR3 DNA sequence: TGTGCCAGCAGCCCCAGGGGGCAGGACACCGGGGAGCTGTTTTTT.